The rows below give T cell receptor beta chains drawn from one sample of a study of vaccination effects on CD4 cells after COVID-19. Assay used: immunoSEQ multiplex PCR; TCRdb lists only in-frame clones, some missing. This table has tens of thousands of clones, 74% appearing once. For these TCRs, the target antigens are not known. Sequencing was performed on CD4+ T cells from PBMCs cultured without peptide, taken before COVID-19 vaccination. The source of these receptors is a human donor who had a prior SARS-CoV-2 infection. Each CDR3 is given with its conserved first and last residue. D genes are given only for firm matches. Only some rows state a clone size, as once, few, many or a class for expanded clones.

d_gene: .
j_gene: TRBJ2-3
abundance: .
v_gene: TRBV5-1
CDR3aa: CASSLGRGTDTQYF
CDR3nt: TGCGCCAGCAGCTTGGGACGGGGCACAGATACGCAGTATTTT

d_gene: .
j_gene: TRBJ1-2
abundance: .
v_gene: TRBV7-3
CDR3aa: CASSLIAGAGGYTF
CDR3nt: TGTGCCAGCAGCTTAATAGCAGGGGCCGGTGGCTACACCTTC

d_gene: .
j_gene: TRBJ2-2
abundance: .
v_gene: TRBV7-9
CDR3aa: CASSFSQSTGELFF
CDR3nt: TGTGCCAGCAGCTTTTCACAGTCCACCGGGGAGCTGTTTTTT

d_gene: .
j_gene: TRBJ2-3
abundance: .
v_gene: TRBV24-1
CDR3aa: CATSESANLRDTQYF
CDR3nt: TGTGCCACCAGTGAATCAGCAAATCTAAGAGATACGCAGTATTTT

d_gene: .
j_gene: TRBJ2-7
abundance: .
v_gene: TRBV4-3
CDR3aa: CASSQDYRSLTYEQYF
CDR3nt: TGCGCCAGCAGCCAAGATTATCGGAGCCTGACCTACGAGCAGTACTTC

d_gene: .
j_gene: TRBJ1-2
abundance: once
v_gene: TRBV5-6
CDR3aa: CASSLSWGQGYGYTF
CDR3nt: TGTGCCAGCAGCTTGTCGTGGGGGCAGGGCTATGGCTACACCTTC

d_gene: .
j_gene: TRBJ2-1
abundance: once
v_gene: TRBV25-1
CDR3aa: CASSGGSGVRNEQFF
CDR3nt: TGTGCCAGCAGTGGTGGTAGTGGGGTTCGCAATGAGCAGTTCTTC

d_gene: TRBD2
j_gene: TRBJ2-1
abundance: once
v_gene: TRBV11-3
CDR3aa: CASSRTRLGNEQFF
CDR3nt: TGTGCCAGCAGCCGGACTAGGTTGGGCAATGAGCAGTTCTTC

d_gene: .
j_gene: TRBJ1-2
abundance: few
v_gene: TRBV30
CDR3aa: CARAYSTGSRGYGYTF
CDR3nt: TGTGCCCGAGCGTACTCAACAGGAAGTCGTGGCTATGGCTACACCTTC

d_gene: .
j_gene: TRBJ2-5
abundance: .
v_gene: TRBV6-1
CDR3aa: CASSEGGETQYF
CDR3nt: TGTGCCAGCAGTGAAGGTGGGGAGACCCAGTACTTC

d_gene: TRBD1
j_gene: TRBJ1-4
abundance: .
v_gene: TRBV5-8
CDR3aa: CASSPGQQYEKLFF
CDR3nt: TGTGCCAGCAGCCCGGGACAGCAATATGAAAAACTGTTTTTT

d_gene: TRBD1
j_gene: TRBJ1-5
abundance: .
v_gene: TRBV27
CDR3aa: CASSAWTGKNNQPQHF
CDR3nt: TGTGCCAGCAGTGCCTGGACAGGGAAGAACAATCAGCCCCAGCATTTT

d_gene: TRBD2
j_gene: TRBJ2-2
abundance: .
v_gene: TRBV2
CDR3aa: CASSEASGRALGELFF
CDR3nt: TGTGCCAGCAGTGAGGCTAGCGGGAGGGCCCTCGGGGAGCTGTTTTTT